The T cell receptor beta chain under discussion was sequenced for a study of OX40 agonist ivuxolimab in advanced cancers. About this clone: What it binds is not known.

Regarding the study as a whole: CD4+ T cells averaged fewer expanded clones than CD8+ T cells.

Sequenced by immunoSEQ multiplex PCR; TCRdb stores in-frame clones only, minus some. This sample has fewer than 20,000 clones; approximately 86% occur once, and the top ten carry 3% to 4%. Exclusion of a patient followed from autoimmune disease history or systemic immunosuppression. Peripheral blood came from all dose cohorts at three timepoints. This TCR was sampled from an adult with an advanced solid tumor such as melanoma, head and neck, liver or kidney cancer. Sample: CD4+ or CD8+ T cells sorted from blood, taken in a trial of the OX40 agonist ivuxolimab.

CDR3 sequence: CASSGDRTNEKLFF. CDR3 nucleotide sequence: TGTGCCAGCAGTGGGGACAGAACTAATGAAAAACTGTTTTTT. The genes are TRBV2 and TRBJ1-4; 7 bases match TRBD1. V was clipped by 4 bases and J by 1 base; unmatched bases: 0. There are 14 residues in the CDR3. The V gene's germline CDR1 is SNHLY and CDR2 FYNNEI.